A single TCR beta chain is shown here with its context. This sample is part of a study of CD8+ T cells in alopecia areata. Germline lookup yields CDR1 SGHTA and CDR2 FQGNSA. The germline V and J ends were trimmed by 5 bases and 2 bases, with 6 bases remaining between them. The CDR3 extends over 12 amino acids. RNA extraction was followed by reverse transcription into cDNA, which acted as the sequencing template. Here immunoSEQ multiplex PCR was the method, and the copy in TCRdb shows in-frame clones only, minus some. Counted here are 150,000 to 200,000 clones, about three fifths occurring once; the ten biggest clones make up about 4.5%.

The chain joins TRBV7-2 to TRBJ1-1; D not certain. The origin of this receptor is a human donor in good health. Sequencing was carried out using CD4+ T cells sorted from blood. CDR3 in DNA: TGTGCCAGCAGCCCGCTTAACACTGAAGCTTTCTTT. This encodes CASSPLNTEAFF. Together with reference TRBV7-2 and TRBJ1-1, the CDR3 gives the full variable domain: GAGVSQSPSNKVTEKGKDVELRCDPISGHTALYWYRQSLGQGLEFLIYFQGNSAPDKSGLPSDRFSAERTGGSVSTLTIQRTQQEDSAVYLCASSPLNTEAFFGQGTRLTVV.